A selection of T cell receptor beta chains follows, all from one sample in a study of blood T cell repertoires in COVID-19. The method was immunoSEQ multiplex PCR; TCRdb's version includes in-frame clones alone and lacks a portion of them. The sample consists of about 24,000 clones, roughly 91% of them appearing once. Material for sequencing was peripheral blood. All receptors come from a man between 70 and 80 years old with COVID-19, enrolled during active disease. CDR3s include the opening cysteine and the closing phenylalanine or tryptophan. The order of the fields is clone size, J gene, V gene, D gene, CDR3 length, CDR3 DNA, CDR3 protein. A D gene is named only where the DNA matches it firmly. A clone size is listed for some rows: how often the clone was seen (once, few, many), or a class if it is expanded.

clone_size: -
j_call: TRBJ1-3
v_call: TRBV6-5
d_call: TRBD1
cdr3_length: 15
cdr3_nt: TGTGCCAGCAGTCTGACAGGGGAAACTGGAAACACCATATATTTT
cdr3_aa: CASSLTGETGNTIYF

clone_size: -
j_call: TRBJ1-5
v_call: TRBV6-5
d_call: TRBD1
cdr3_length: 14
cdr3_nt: TGTGCCAGCAGTTACTCGAAGGGGACAGGGGCCCAGCATTTT
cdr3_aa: CASSYSKGTGAQHF

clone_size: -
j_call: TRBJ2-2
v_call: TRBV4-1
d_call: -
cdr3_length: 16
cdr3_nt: TGCGCCAGCAGCCCACGGACAGAGACAAACACCGGGGAGCTGTTTTTT
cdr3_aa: CASSPRTETNTGELFF

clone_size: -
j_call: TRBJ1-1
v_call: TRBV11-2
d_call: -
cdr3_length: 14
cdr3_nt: TGTGCCAGCAGCTTACGGCAGGTGGGCACTGAAGCTTTCTTT
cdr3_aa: CASSLRQVGTEAFF

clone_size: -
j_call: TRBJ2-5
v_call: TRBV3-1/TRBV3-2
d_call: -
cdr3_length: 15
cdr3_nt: TGTGCCAGCAGCCAAGACAGGGTTTTCTTGGAGACCCAGTACTTC
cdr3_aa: CASSQDRVFLETQYF

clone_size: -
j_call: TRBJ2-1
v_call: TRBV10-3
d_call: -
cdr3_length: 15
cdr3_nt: TGTGCCATCAGTACTTTGTGGGAGACCCTCAATGAGCAGTTCTTC
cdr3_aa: CAISTLWETLNEQFF

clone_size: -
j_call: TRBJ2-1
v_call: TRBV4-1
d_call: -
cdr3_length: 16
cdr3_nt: TGCGCCAGCAGCCTACAACAGGGAAACTCCTGGAATGAGCAGTTCTTC
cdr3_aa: CASSLQQGNSWNEQFF

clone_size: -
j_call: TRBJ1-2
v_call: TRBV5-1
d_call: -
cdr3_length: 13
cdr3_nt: TGCGCCAGCCGGCGCGACTACAACTATGGCTACATCTTC
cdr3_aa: CASRRDYNYGYIF

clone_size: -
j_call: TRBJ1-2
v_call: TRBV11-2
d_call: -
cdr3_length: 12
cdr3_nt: TGTGCCAGCAGCTCCCAGGGCTCTGGCTACACCTTC
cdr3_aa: CASSSQGSGYTF

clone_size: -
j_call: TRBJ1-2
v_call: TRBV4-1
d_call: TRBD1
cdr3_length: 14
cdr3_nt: TGCGCCAGCAGCCAGCGGACAGGGGCCTATGGCTACACCTTC
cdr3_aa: CASSQRTGAYGYTF

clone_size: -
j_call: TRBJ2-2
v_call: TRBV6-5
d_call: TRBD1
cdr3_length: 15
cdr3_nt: TGTGCCAGCAACCGTGGGACAGCGAACACCGGGGAGCTGTTTTTT
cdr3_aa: CASNRGTANTGELFF

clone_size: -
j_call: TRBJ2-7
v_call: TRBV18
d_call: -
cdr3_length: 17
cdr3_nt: TGTGCCAGCTCACTGCACCGGACACCAGGGTTGTCCTACGAGCAGTACTTC
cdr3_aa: CASSLHRTPGLSYEQYF

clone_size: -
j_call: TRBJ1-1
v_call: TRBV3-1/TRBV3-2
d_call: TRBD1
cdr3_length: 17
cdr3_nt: TGTGCCAGCAGCCACCCCACCAGGGGGCTTCGGGGCACTGAAGCTTTCTTT
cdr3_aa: CASSHPTRGLRGTEAFF

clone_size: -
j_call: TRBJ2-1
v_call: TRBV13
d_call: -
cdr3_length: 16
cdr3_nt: TGTGCCAGCAGCTCCTTAGCGGATGGGCCTTCGGCTGAGCAGTTCTTC
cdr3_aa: CASSSLADGPSAEQFF

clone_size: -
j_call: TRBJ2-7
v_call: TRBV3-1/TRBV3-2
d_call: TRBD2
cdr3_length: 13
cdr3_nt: TGTGCCAGCGGTCTAGCGGACTCCTACGAGCAGTACTTC
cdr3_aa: CASGLADSYEQYF

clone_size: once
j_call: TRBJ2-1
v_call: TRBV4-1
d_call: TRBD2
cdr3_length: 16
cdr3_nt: TGCGCCAGCAGCCAGGCTAGCGGGAGCAGTGTGTATGAGCAGTTCTTC
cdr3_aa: CASSQASGSSVYEQFF

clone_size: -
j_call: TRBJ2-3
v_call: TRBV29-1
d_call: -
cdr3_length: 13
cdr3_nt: TGCAGCGCCACCGTGGGGCGCGGTGATACGCAGTATTTT
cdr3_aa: CSATVGRGDTQYF

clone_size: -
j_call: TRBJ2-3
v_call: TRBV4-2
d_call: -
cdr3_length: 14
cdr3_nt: TGTGCCAGCAGCGCAGGGTCGTCCACAGATACGCAGTATTTT
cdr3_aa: CASSAGSSTDTQYF

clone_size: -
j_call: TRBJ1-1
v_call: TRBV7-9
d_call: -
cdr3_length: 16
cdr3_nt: TGTGCCAGCAGCTCACCCTCGGGGTTTATGAACACTGAAGCTTTCTTT
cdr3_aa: CASSSPSGFMNTEAFF

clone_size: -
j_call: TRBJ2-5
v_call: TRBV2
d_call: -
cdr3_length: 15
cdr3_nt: TGTGCCAGCAGTGGAAACAGGGAAGGAGCAGAGACCCAGTACTTC
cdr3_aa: CASSGNREGAETQYF

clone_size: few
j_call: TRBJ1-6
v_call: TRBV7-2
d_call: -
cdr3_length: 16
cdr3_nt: TGTGCCAGCAGGGGGGCCAGTGGGACAAGTAATTCACCCCTCCACTTT
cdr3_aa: CASRGASGTSNSPLHF

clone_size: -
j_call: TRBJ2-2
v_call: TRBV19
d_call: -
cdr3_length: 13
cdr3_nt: TGTGCCAGTAATATTTTCGGCCGGAGAGAGCTGTTTTTT
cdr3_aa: CASNIFGRRELFF

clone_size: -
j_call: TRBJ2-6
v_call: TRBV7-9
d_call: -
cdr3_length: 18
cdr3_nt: TGTGCCAGCAGCTTAGCATTTGTTGCAGGGCCTGGGGCCAACGTCCTGACTTTC
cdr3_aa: CASSLAFVAGPGANVLTF

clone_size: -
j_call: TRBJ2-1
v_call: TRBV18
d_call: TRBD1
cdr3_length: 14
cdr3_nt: TGTGCCAGCTCCCGGGACAGGGGGCCGAATGAGCAGTTCTTC
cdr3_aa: CASSRDRGPNEQFF

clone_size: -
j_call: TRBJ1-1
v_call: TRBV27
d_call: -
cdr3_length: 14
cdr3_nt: TGTGCCAGCAGGGAGTCTTTTGTGAACACTGAAGCTTTCTTT
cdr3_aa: CASRESFVNTEAFF

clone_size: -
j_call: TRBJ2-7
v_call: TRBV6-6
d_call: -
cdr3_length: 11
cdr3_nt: TGTGCCAGCACCCAGGGGTACGAGCAGTACTTC
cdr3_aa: CASTQGYEQYF

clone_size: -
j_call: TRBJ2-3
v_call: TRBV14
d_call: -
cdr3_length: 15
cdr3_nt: TGTGCCAGCAGCCAAGACCTACAGTTCACAGATACGCAGTATTTT
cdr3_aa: CASSQDLQFTDTQYF

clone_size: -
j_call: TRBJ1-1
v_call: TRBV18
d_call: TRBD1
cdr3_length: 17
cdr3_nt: TGTGCCAGCTCCGAGGACAGGGCGCGGCTCTGGAACACTGAAGCTTTCTTT
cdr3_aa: CASSEDRARLWNTEAFF

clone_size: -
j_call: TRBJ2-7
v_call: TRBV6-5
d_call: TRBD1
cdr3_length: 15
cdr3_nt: TGTGCCAGCAGCCCCCGTGGGACAGGGAAAGACGAGCAGTACTTC
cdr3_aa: CASSPRGTGKDEQYF

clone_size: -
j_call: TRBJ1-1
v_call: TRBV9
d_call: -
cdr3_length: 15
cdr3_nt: TGTGCCAGCAGCACCTTTCGAGGGGGTGAAACTGAAGCTTTCTTT
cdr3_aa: CASSTFRGGETEAFF

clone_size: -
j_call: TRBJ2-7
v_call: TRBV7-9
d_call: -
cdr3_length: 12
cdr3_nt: TGTGCCAGCGGAGGCGGAGGGGACGAGCAGTACTTC
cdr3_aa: CASGGGGDEQYF

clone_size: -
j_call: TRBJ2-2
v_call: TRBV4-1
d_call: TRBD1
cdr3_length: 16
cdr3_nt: TGCGCCAGCAGCCAAGGCGGGACAGGGGTCACCGGGGAGCTGTTTTTT
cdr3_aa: CASSQGGTGVTGELFF